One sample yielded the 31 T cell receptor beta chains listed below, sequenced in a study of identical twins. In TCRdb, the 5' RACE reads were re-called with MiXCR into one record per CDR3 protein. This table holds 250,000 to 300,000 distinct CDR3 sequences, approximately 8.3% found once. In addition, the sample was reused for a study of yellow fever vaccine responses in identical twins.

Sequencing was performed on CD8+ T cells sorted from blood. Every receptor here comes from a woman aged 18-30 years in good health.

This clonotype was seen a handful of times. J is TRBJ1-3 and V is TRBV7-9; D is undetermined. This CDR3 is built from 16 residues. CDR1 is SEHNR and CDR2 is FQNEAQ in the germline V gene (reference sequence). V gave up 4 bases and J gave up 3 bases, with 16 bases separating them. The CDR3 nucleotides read TGTGCCAGCAGCTCTCCCGACCCAGAGGATGGAAACACCATATATTTT. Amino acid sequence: CASSSPDPEDGNTIYF.

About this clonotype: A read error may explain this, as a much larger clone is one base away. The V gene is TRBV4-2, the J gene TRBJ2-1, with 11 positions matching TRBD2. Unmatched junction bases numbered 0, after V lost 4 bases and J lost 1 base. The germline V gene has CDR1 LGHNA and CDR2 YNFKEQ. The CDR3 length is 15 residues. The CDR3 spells CASSPSGRSYNEQFF. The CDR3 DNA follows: TGTGCCAGCAGCCCTAGCGGGAGGTCCTACAATGAGCAGTTCTTC.

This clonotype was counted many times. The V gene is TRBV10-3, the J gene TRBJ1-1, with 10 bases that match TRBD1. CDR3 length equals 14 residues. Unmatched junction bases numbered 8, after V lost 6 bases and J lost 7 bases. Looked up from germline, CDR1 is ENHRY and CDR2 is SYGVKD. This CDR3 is CAISPRGTGDEAFF. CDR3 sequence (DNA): TGTGCCATCAGCCCCCGCGGGACAGGGGATGAAGCTTTCTTT.

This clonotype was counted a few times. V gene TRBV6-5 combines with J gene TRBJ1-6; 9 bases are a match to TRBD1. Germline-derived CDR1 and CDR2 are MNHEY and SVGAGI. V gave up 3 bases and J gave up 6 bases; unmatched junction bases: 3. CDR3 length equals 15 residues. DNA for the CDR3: TGTGCCAGCAGTTATCGGACAGGGGTTAATTCACCCCTCCACTTT. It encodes CASSYRTGVNSPLHF.

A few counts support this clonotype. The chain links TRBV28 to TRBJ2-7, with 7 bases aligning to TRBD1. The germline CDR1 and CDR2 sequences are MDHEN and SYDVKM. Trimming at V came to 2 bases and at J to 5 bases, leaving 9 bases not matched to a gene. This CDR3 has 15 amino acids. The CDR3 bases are TGTGCCAGCAGTTTAGATGACAGGGTCGAGCACGAGCAGTACTTC. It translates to CASSLDDRVEHEQYF.

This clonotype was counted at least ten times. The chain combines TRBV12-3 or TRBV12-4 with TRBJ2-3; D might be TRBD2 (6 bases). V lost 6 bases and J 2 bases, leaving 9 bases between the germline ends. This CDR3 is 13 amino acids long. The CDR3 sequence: CASSREPTDTQYF. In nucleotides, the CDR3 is TGTGCCAGCAGCCGGGAGCCCACAGATACGCAGTATTTT.

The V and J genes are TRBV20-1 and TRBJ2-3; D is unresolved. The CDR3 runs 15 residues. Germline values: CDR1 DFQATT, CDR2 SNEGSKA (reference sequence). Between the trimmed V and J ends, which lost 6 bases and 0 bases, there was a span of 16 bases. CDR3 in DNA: TGCAGTGCCATCCTACTTCGAGGCAGCACAGATACGCAGTATTTT. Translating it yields CSAILLRGSTDTQYF.

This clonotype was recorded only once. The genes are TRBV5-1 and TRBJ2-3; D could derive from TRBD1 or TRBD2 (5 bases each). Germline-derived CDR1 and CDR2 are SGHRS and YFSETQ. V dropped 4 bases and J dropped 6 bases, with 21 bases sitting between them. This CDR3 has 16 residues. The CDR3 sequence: CASSPTPGRMQDTQYF. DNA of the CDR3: TGCGCCAGCAGCCCGACCCCGGGACGGATGCAGGATACGCAGTATTTT.

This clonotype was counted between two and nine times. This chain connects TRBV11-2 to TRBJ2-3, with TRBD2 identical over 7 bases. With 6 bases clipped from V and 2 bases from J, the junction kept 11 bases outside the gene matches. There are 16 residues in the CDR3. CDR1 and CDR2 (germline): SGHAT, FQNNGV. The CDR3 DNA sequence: TGTGCCAGCAGGACAGCGAGCGGGACCCACACAGATACGCAGTATTTT. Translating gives CASRTASGTHTDTQYF.

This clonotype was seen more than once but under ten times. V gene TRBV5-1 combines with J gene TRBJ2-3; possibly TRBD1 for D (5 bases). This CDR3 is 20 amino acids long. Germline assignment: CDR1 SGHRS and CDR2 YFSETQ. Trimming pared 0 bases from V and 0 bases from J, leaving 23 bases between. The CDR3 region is CASSLDRKAGPHTSTDTQYF. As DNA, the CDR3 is TGCGCCAGCAGCTTGGATCGTAAGGCAGGGCCTCATACTAGCACAGATACGCAGTATTTT.

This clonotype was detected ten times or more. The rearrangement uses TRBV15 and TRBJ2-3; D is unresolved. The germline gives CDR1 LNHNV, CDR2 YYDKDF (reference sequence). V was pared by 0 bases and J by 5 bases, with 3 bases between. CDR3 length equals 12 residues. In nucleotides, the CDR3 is TGTGCCACCAGCAGAGAGGAAGATACGCAGTATTTT. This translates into CATSREEDTQYF.

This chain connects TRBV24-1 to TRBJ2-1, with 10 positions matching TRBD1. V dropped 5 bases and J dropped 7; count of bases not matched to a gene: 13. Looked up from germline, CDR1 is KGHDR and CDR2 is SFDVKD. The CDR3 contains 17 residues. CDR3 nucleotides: TGTGCCACCAGTGTTATGGCCGGGACAGGGGCCGATAATGAGCAGTTCTTC. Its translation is CATSVMAGTGADNEQFF.

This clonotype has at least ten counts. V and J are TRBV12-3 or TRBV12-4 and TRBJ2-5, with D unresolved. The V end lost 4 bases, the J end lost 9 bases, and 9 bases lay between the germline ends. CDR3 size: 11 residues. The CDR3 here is CASSSDVAQYF. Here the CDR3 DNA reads TGTGCCAGCAGTTCTGATGTGGCCCAGTACTTC.

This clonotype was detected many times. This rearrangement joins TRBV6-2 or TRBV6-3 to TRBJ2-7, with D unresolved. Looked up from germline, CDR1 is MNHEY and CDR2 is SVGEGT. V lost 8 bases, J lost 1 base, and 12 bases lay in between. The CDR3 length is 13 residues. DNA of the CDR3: TGTGCCAGCGAGATCGCTGGGTCCTACGAGCAGTACTTC. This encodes CASEIAGSYEQYF.

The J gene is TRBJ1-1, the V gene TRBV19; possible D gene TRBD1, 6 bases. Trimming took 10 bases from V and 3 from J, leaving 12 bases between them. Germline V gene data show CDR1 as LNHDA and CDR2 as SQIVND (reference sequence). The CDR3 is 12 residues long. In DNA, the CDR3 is TGTGCCACCATGAGGGGGTACACTGAAGCTTTCTTT. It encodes CATMRGYTEAFF.

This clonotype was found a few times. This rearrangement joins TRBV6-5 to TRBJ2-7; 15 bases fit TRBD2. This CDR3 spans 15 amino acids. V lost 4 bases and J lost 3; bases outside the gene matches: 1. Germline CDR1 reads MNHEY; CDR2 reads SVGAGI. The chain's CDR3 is CASSWTSGGDYEQYF. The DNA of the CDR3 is TGTGCCAGCAGTTGGACTAGCGGGGGGGACTACGAGCAGTACTTC.

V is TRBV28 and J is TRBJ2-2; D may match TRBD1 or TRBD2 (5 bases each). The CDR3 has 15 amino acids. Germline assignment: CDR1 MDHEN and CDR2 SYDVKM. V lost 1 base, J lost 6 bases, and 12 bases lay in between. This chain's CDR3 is CASSLFAGAAGELFF. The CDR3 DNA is TGTGCCAGCAGTTTATTTGCCGGGGCGGCCGGGGAGCTGTTTTTT.

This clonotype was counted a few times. The CDR3 coding sequence is TGTGCCAGTAGTACCTCAGGGAGCTCCTACAATGAGCAGTTCTTC. Translating it yields CASSTSGSSYNEQFF. V and J are TRBV19 and TRBJ2-1, with D tentatively TRBD1 or TRBD2 (5 bases each). V lost 4 bases, J lost 0 bases, and 10 bases lay in between. The CDR3 runs to 15 residues. Germline loops: CDR1 LNHDA, CDR2 SQIVND (reference sequence).

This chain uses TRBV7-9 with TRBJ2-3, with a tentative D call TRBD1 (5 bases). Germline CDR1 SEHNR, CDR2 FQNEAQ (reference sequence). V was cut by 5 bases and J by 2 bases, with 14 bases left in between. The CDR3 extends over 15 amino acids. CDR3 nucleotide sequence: TGTGCCAGCAGCGCGACCAGGGTGTCCACAGATACGCAGTATTTT. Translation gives CASSATRVSTDTQYF.

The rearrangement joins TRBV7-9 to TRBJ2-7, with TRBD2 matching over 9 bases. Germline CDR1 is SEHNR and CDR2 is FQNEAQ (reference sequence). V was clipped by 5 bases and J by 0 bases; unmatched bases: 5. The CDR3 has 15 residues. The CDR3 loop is CASSLSGGNSYEQYF. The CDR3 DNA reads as TGTGCCAGCAGCCTTAGCGGGGGCAACTCCTACGAGCAGTACTTC.

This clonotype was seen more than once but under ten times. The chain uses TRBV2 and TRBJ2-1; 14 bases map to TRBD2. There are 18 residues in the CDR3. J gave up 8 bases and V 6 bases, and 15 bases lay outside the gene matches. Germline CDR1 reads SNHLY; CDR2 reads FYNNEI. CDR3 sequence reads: CASSWTSGGLTINHEQFF. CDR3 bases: TGTGCCAGCAGCTGGACTAGCGGGGGGCTTACGATTAACCATGAGCAGTTCTTC.

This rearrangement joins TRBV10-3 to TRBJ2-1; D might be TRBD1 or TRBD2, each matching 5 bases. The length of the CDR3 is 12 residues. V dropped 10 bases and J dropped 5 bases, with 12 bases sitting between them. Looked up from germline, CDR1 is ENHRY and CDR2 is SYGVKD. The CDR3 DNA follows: TGTGCCACAACCGGGACCGACAATGAGCAGTTCTTC. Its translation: CATTGTDNEQFF.

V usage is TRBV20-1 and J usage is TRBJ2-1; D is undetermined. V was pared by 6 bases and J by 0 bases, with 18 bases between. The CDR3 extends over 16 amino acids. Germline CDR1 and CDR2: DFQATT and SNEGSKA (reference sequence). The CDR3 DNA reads TGCAGTGCCACCCCCCTTACTACCATCTCCTACAATGAGCAGTTCTTC. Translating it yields CSATPLTTISYNEQFF.

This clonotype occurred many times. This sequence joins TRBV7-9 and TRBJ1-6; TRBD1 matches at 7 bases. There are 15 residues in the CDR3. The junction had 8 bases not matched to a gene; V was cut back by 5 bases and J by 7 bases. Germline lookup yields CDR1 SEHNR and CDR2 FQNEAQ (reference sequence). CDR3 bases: TGTGCCAGCAGCGCGCCCGGGACAGCCAATTCACCCCTCCACTTT. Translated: CASSAPGTANSPLHF.

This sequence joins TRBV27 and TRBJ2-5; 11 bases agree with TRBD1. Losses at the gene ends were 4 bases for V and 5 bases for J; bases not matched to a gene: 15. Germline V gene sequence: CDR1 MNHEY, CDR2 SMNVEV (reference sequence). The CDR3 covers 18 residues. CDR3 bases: TGTGCCAGCAGTTCTGGACCGGGACAGGGGGAGGCAAGGGAGACCCAGTACTTC. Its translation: CASSSGPGQGEARETQYF.

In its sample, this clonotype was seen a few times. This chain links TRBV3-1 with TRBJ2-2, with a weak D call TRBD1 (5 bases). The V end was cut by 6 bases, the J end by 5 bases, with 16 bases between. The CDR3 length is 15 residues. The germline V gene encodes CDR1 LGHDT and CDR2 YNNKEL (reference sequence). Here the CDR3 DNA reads TGTGCCAGCAGACTCCAGGGTCGGTGGACCGGGGAGCTGTTTTTT. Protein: CASRLQGRWTGELFF. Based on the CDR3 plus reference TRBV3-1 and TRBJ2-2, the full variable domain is DTAVSQTPKYLVTQMGNDKSIKCEQNLGHDTMYWYKQDSKKFLKIMFSYNNKELIINETVPNRFSPKSPDKAHLNLHINSLELGDSAVYFCASRLQGRWTGELFFGEGSRLTVL.

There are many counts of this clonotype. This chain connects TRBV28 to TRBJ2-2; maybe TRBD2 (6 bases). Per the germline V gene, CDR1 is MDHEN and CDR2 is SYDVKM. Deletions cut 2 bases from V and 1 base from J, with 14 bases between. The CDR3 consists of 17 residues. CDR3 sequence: CASSLGPDGRNTGELFF. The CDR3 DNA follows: TGTGCCAGCAGTTTAGGGCCCGACGGGAGGAACACCGGGGAGCTGTTTTTT.

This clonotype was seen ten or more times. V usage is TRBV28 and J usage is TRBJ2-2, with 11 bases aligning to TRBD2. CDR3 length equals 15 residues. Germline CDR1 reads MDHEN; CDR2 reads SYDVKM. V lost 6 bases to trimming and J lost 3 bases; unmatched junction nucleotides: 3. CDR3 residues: CASSSGLADTGELFF. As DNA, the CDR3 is TGTGCCAGCAGCTCGGGACTAGCGGACACCGGGGAGCTGTTTTTT.

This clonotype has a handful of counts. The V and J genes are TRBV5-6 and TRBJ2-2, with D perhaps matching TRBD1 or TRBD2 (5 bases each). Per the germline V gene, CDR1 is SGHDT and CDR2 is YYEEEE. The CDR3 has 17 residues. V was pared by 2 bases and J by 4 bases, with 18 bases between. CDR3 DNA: TGTGCCAGCAGCTTTAGACACGGGACCGACCGCACCGGGGAGCTGTTTTTT. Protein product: CASSFRHGTDRTGELFF.

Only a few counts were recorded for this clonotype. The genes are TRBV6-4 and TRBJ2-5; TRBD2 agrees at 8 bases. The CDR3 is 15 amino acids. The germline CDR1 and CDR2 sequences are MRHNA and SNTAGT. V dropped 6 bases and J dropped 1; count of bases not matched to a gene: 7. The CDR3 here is CASSPGSGGQETQYF. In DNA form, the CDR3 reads TGTGCCAGCAGCCCGGGGAGCGGGGGCCAAGAGACCCAGTACTTC.

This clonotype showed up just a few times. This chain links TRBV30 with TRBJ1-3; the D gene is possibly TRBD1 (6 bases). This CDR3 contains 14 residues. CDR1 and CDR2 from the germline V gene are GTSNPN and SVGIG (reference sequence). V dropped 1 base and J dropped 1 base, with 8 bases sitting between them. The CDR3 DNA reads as TGTGCCTGGAGTGGGGACACGTCTGGAAACACCATATATTTT. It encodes CAWSGDTSGNTIYF.